This T cell receptor beta chain originates from a study of T cells after yellow fever vaccination (dated by TCRdb to 2018 to 2020). As for the study more broadly: The SMART-Seq v4 Ultra Low Input RNA kit was used to prepare libraries from fractions with low cell numbers. Bulk TCR alpha and beta repertoires were sequenced longitudinally to track T-cell clones before and after primary and booster YFV17D yellow fever vaccination. Blood was collected at multiple timepoints before and after primary and secondary immunization, and bulk PBMC replicates and cell subsets were isolated. Two healthy male donors, one aged 18 to 29 and one aged 30 to 40 years, made up the cohort.

Overall study outcomes, separate from this receptor: Only a couple of donors were included in the study, so the extent to which the findings can be generalized is limited. Most clones expanded after primary vaccination were re-detected after the booster (almost 98% of CD4 and approximately 85% of CD8), suggesting broad memory maintenance. Computational filtering was needed because FACS-sorted repertoires could contain abundant contaminating clonotypes from the bulk population. Compared with the primary T-cell response, the secondary T-cell response was faster but weaker, reaching its peak on day 5 rather than on day 15. A small share of clonotypes occurred in both CD4 and CD8 compartments, likely arising from convergent recombination.

Sample treatment or condition, as interpreted from the label and publication: live attenuated yellow fever vaccine strain. At each blood-draw timepoint, two biological replicates of bulk PBMCs were obtained. PBMCs were isolated from peripheral blood using a standard Ficoll-Paque protocol. TriZol was used to extract RNA from bulk PBMCs, CD4 and CD8 fractions, and dextramer-positive and dextramer-negative fractions. TCR cDNA was synthesized by 5'RACE template switching, which introduced a universal primer site and unique molecular identifiers. cDNA synthesis was primed from both the TCR alpha and TCR beta constant segments. Libraries were amplified in two PCR steps, with sample barcodes and sequencing adapters added in the second step. Sequencing of libraries was performed on Illumina HiSeq 2500 (2x100 bp) or NovaSeq (2x150 bp). The authors' analysis ran thus. Demultiplexing of reads and collapsing into UMI consensus sequences were performed with MIGEC, and V(D)J alignment was carried out with MiXCR. Clonotypes responding to the vaccine were identified with edgeR on replicate PBMC samples, with the criteria of FDR below 0.01 and a log2 fold change above 5 up to day 15. Each bulk clonotype was labeled CD4 or CD8 based on which sequenced repertoire, CD4 or CD8, contained the clonotype at higher abundance. TCRdb reanalyzed the raw reads on its own, using fastp at Q25 for trimming and MiXCR for clone calling, and kept in-frame beta chains. Identical CDR3 protein sequences are pooled into one entry, listed with their most common genes and DNA. TCRdb, rather than the study authors, made the V and J calls. This sample is represented by 620,000 or so distinct CDR3 sequences; about a sixth of them were singletons. The top ten hold approximately 15% of the sample.

Including the terminal cysteine and phenylalanine, the CDR3 comprises 15 residues. Just CDR3 DNA is preserved here, 45 bases in frame from base 1. V and J are trimmed by 4 bases and 5 bases, and the gene matches miss 11 bases of the junction. Reading the germline V gene gives CDR1 SGHRS and CDR2 YFSETQ. A note on this clonotype: Its antigen is unknown. Base qualities are not recorded, but no much larger clone differs from it by a single base.

Rearrangement joined TRBV5-1 to TRBJ1-1, with 7 junctional bases fitting TRBD1. Sequences were derived from PBMCs, sampled around 5 days after the first yellow fever vaccination. This receptor was obtained from a man younger than 30 who received the YFV17D yellow fever vaccine. The DNA is TGCGCCAGCAGCACTTCGGACAGGCGAAGGACTGAAGCTTTCTTT. It specifies CASSTSDRRRTEAFF. Reference TRBV5-1 and TRBJ1-1 proteins supply the regions before and after the CDR3; the full variable domain is: KAGVTQTPRYLIKTRGQQVTLSCSPISGHRSVSWYQQTPGQGLQFLFEYFSETQRNKGNFPGRFSGRQFSNSRSEMNVSTLELGDSALYLCASSTSDRRRTEAFFGQGTRLTVV.